Below, 5 T cell receptor beta chains from the same sample are listed, as sequenced in a study of metastatic and nonmetastatic thyroid tumors. TCRdb used MiXCR to call clones anew from the PCR reads. The sample consists of about 17,000 clones, 22% of them appearing once. Every patient underwent thyroid surgery untreated. The material sequenced was adjacent normal tissue. The origin of the receptors is a female donor with papillary thyroid cancer or a benign thyroid nodule (not recorded which). Some clones in this sample may be carry-over from other donors' samples.

The sample holds many counts of this clone. The chain couples TRBV28 to TRBJ1-1, with D tentatively TRBD1 (6 bases). The germline V gene has CDR1 MDHEN and CDR2 SYDVKM. The V and J ends lost 2 bases and 5 bases respectively, with 12 bases between them. The CDR3 spans 14 residues. For the CDR3, the DNA is TGTGCCAGCAGTTTAGGGACACGTGAGACTGAAGCTTTCTTT. Translating gives CASSLGTRETEAFF.

This clone was seen many times. The V and J genes are TRBV6-1 and TRBJ1-2; D remains unclear. Looked up from germline, CDR1 is MNHNS and CDR2 is SASEGT. With 2 bases removed from V and 2 bases from J, the gap between germline ends came to 3 bases. This CDR3 is 12 amino acids long. The CDR3, as DNA: TGTGCCAGCAGTGAACAAAACTATGGCTACACCTTC. It yields the protein CASSEQNYGYTF.

This clone occurred a few times. The chain combines TRBV28 with TRBJ2-5; 12 bases line up with TRBD2. The V gene's germline CDR1 is MDHEN and CDR2 SYDVKM. The CDR3 consists of 15 residues. Losses at the gene ends were 3 bases for V and 5 bases for J; bases not matched to a gene: 4. In DNA, the CDR3 is TGTGCCAGCAGTTTTCTAGCGGGAGGGAAGGAGACCCAGTACTTC. This sequence encodes CASSFLAGGKETQYF.

The rearrangement links TRBV19 to TRBJ2-1; TRBD2 matches 13 bases. With V trimmed by 4 bases and J by 13 bases, 10 bases remained unmatched. The CDR3 totals 15 residues. Germline V gene data show CDR1 as LNHDA and CDR2 as SQIVND (reference sequence). For the CDR3, the DNA is TGTGCCAGTAGTACGACTAGCGGGGGGCGAAGTGATCAGTTCTTC. The encoded protein is CASSTTSGGRSDQFF.

J is TRBJ2-5 and V is TRBV29-1, with 9 bases fitting TRBD2. CDR3 length: 12 residues. The junction had 0 bases not matched to a gene; V was cut back by 3 bases and J by 4 bases. CDR1 and CDR2 (germline): SQVTM, ANQGSEA. This CDR3 is CSVERGGETQYF. Here the CDR3 DNA reads TGCAGCGTTGAGCGGGGGGGAGAGACCCAGTACTTC.